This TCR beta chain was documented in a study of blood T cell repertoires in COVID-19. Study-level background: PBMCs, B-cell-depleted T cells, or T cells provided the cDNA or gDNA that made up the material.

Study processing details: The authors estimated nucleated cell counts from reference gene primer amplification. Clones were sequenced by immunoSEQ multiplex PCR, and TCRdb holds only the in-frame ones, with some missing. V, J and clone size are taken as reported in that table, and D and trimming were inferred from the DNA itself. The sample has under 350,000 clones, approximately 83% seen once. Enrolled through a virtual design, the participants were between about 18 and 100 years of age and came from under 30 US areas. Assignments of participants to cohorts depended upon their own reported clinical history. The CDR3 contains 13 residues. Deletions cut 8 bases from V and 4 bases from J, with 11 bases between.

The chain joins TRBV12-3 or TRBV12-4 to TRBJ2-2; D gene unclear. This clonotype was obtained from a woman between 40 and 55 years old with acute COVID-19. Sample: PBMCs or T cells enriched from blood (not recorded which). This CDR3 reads CASSLLLTGELFF. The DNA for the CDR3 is TGTGCCAGCTCACTACTCCTCACCGGGGAGCTGTTTTTT.